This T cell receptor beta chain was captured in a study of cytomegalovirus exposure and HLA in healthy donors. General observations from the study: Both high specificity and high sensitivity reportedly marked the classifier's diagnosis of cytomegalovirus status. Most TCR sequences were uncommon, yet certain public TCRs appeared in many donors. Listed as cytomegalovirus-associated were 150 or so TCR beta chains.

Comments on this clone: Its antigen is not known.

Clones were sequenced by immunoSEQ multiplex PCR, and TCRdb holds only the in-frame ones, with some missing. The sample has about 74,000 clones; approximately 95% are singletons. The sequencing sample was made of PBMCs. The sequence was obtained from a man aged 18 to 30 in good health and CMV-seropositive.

The DNA of the CDR3 is TGTGCCAGCAGTGAACTTGGCGGGAAGGGGCCCGGGGAGCTGTTTTTT. It codes for CASSELGGKGPGELFF. This chain links TRBV6-1 with TRBJ2-2; the D gene is possibly TRBD2 (6 bases). This CDR3 contains 16 residues. Per germline, CDR1 MNHNS and CDR2 SASEGT. Trimming took 2 bases from V and 6 from J, leaving 16 bases between them.